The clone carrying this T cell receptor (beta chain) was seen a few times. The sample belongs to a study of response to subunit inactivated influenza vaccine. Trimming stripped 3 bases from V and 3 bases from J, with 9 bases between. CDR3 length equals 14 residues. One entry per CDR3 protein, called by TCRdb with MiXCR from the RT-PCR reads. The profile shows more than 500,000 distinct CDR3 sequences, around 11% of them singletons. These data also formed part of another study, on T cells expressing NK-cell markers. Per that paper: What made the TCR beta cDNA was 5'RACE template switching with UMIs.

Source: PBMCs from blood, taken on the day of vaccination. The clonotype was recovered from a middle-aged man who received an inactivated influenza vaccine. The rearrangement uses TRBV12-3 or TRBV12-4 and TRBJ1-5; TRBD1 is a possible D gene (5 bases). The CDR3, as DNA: TGTGCCAGCAGTTTCGACAGACACAATCAGCCCCAGCATTTT. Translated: CASSFDRHNQPQHF.